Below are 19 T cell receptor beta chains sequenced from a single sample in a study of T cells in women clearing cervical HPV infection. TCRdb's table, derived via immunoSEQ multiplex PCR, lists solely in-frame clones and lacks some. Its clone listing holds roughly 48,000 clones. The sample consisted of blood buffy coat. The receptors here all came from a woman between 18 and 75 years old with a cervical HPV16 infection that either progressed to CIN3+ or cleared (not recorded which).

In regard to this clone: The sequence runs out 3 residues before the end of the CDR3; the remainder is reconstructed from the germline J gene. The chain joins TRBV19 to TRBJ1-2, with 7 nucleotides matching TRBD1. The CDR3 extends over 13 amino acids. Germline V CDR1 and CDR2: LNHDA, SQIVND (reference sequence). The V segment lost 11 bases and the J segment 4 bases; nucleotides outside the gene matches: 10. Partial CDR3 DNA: TGTGCCTCCGGGACAGCACTAGGCTATGGC. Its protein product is CASGTALGYG. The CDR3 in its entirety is CASGTALGYGYTF.

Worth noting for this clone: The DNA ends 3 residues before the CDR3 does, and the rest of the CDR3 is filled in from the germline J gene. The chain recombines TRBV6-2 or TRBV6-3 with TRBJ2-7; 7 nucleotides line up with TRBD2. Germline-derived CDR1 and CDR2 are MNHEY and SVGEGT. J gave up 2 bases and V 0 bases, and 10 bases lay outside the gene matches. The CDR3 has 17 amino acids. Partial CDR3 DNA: TGTGCCAGCAGTTACTCGAATCCAGCGGGGTACCCCTACGAG. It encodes CASSYSNPAGYPYE. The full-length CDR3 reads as CASSYSNPAGYPYEQYF.

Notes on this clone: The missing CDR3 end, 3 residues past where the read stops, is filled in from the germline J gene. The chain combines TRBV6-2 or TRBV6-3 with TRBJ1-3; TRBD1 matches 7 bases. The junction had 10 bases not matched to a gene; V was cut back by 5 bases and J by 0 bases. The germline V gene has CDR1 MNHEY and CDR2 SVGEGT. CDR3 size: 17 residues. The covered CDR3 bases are TGTGCCAGCAGTCCCTGGACAGGTCCTTTCTCTGGAAACACC. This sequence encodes CASSPWTGPFSGNT. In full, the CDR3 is CASSPWTGPFSGNTIYF.

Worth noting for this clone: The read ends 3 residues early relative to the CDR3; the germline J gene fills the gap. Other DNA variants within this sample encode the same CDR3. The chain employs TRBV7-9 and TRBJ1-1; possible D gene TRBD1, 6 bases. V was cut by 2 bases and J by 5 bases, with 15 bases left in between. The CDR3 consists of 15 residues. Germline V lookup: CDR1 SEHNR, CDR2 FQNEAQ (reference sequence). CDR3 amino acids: CASSLTLGGETEAFF. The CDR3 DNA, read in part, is TGTGCCAGCAGCTTAACCCTAGGGGGGGAGACTGAA.

The CDR3 reads CASSWGLLPSYEQYF. The CDR3 bases that were read are TGCGCCAGCAGCTGGGGCCTACTCCCTTCCTACGAG. The rearrangement uses TRBV5-1 and TRBJ2-7; D perhaps matches TRBD1 (5 bases). The read ends 3 residues before the CDR3 terminus; that terminus is restored from the germline J gene. The germline V gene has CDR1 SGHRS and CDR2 YFSETQ. Trimming removed 3 bases at V and 1 base at J, with 14 bases between. This CDR3 spans 15 amino acids.

The sequenced part of the CDR3 DNA is TGTGCCAGCAGTTTGCAAATGGGACCAGGGGACGAG. This sequence encodes CASSLQMGPGDE. The whole CDR3 reads CASSLQMGPGDEQYF. The chain links TRBV12-3 or TRBV12-4 to TRBJ2-7; D is perhaps TRBD1 (6 bases). The CDR3 end falls 3 residues outside the read, so it is completed with the germline J gene. V gave up 3 bases and J gave up 5 bases, with 17 bases separating them. The CDR3 loop spans 15 amino acids.

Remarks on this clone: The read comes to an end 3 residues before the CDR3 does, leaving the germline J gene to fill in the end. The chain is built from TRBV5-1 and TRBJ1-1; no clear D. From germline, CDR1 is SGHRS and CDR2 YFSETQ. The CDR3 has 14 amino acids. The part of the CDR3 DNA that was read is TGCGCCAGCAGCTTGGGCTTAAGCCCGAAGGAA. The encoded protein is CASSLGLSPKE. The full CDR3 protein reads CASSLGLSPKEAFF.

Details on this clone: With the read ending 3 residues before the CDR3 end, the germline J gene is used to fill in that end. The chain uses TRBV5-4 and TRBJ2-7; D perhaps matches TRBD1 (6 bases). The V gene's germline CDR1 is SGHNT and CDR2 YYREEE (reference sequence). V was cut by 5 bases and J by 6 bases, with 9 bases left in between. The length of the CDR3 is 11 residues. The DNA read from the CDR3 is TGTGCCAGCAGGGCAGGGGTCGAG. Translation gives CASRAGVE. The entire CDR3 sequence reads CASRAGVEQYF.

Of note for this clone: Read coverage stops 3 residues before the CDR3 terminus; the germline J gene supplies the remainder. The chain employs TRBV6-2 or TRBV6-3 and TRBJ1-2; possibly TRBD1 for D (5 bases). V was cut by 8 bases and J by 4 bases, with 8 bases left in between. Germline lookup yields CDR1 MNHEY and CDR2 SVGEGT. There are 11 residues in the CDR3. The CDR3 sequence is CASVDTYGYTF. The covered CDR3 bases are TGTGCCAGCGTGGACACCTATGGC.

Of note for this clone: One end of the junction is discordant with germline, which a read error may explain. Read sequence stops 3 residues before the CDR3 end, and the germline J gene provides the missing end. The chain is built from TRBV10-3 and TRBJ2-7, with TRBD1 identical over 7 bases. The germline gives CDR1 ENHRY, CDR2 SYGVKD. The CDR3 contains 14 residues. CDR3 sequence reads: CATSIPGQTYEQYF. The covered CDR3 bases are TGTGCCACCAGTATACCGGGACAGACCTACGAG.

The CDR3 sequence: CATQESNEKLFF. Partial CDR3 DNA: TGTGCCACGCAGGAGTCAAATGAAAAA. The chain links TRBV10-3 to TRBJ1-4; D unresolved. The CDR3 end falls 3 residues outside the read, so it is completed with the germline J gene. In germline, CDR1 is ENHRY, CDR2 SYGVKD. The CDR3 length is 12 residues. Trimming removed 10 bases at V and 5 bases at J, with 11 bases between.

CDR3 sequence: CASSQEAGIRPEAFF. CDR3 bases read: TGTGCCAGCAGCCAAGAGGCGGGGATAAGACCTGAA. This sequence joins TRBV4-2 and TRBJ1-1; D remains unclear. The read halts 3 residues ahead of the CDR3 end, with the missing end drawn from the germline J gene. Germline CDR1 reads LGHNA; CDR2 reads YNFKEQ. This CDR3 contains 15 residues. With 0 bases removed from V and 6 bases from J, the gap between germline ends came to 14 bases.

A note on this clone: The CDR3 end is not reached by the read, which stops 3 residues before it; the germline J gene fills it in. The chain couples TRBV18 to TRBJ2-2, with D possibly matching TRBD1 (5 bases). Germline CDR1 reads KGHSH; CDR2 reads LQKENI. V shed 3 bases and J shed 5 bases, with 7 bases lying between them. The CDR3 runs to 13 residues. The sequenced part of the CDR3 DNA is TGTGCCAGCTCACCCCAGGGAACCGGGGAG. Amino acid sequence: CASSPQGTGE. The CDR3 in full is CASSPQGTGELFF.

The CDR3 is CASSPDRGFTDTAFF. The sequenced part of the CDR3 DNA is TGTGCCAGTAGTCCCGATCGGGGGTTCACAGATACG. V is TRBV19 and J is TRBJ1-1, with D perhaps matching TRBD1 (5 bases). Read coverage stops 3 residues before the CDR3 terminus; the germline J gene supplies the remainder. Germline-derived CDR1 and CDR2 are LNHDA and SQIVND (reference sequence). The CDR3 totals 15 residues.

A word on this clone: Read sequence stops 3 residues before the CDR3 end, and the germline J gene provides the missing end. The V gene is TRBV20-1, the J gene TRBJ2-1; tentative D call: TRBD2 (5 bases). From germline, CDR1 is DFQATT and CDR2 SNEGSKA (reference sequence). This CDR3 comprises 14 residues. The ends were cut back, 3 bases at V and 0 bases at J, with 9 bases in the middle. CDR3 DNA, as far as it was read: TGCAGTGCTAGCGGGGTCAGCTCCTACAATGAG. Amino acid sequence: CSASGVSSYNE. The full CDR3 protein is CSASGVSSYNEQFF.

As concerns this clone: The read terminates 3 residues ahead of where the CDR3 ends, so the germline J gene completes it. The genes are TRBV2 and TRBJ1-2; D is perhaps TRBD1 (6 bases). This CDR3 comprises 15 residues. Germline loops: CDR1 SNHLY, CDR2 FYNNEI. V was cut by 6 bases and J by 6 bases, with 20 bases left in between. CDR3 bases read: TGTGCCAGCAGAGCCGGGACAACCCTAGGCGATGGC. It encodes CASRAGTTLGDG. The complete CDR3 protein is CASRAGTTLGDGYTF.

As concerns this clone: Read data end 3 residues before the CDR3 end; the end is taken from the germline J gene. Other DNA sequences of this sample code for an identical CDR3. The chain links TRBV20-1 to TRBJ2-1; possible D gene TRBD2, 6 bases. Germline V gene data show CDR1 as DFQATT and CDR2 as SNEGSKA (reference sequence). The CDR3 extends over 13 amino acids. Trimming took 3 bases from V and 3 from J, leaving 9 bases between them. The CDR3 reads CSASGLRYNEQFF. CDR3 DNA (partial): TGCAGTGCTAGCGGACTACGCTACAATGAG.

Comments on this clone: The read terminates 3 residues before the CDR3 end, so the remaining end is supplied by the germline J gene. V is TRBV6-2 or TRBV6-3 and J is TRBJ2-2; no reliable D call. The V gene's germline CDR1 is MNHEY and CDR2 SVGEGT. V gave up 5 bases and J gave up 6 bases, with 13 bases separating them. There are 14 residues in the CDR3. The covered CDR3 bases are TGTGCCAGCAGTAAGACTGATACGGCCGGGGAG. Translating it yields CASSKTDTAGE. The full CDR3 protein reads CASSKTDTAGELFF.

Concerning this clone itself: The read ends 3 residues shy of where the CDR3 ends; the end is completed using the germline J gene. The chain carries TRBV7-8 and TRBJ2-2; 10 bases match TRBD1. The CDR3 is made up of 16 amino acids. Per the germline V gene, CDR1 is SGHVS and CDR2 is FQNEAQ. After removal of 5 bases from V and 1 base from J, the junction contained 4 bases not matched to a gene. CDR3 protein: CASSPGQGLNTGELFF. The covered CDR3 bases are TGTGCCAGCAGCCCGGGACAGGGGTTGAACACCGGGGAG. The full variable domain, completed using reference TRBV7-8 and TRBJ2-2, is GAGVSQSPRYKVAKRGQDVALRCDPISGHVSLFWYQQALGQGPEFLTYFQNEAQLDKSGLPSDRFFAERPEGSVSTLKIQRTQQEDSAVYLCASSPGQGLNTGELFFGEGSRLTVL.